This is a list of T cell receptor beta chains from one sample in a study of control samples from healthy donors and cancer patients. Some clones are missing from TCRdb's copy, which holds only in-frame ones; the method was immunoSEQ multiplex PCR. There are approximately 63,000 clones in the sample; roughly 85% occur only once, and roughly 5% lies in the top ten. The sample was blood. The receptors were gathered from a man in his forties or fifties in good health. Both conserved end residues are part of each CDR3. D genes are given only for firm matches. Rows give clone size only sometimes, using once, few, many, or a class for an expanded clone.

TGTGCCAGCAGAAAACCGAACACCGGGGAGCTGTTTTTT	CASRKPNTGELFF	TRBV28	.	.	TRBJ2-2
TGCGCCAGCAGCCGTGGGACAGGGGAGTACACTGAAGCTTTCTTT	CASSRGTGEYTEAFF	TRBV4-3	.	TRBD1	TRBJ1-1
TGCGCCAGCAGCCTCGACAACTATGGCTACACCTTC	CASSLDNYGYTF	TRBV5-1	.	.	TRBJ1-2
TGCGCCAGCAGCTTTGACAGTACCTATGGCTACACCTTC	CASSFDSTYGYTF	TRBV5-1	.	.	TRBJ1-2
TGCGCCAGCAGCCAAGAACAGGGTAACTATGGCTACACCTTC	CASSQEQGNYGYTF	TRBV4-3	.	.	TRBJ1-2
TGTGCCAGCAGTGACTCAAGCGAGAGCACAGATACGCAGTATTTT	CASSDSSESTDTQYF	TRBV6-4	few	.	TRBJ2-3
TGTGCCAGCAGCTTGGGGAGAACCGGGGAGCTGTTTTTT	CASSLGRTGELFF	TRBV5-6	.	.	TRBJ2-2
TGTGCCAGCAGTGAAAGTGGCAGGGGGTTCTACGAGCAGTACTTC	CASSESGRGFYEQYF	TRBV6-1	.	TRBD1	TRBJ2-7
TGTGCCAGCAGTTCGCGGACGGCTCGCGGGAACACTGAAGCTTTCTTT	CASSSRTARGNTEAFF	TRBV27	.	.	TRBJ1-1
TGTGCCAGCAGATTAACCGGGACTAGCGGGAGAACCTACAATGAGCAGTTCTTC	CASRLTGTSGRTYNEQFF	TRBV28	.	TRBD2	TRBJ2-1
TGTGCCAGCAGTTTCCTACCGGGACTAGCTGGCTCCGAGCAGTACTTC	CASSFLPGLAGSEQYF	TRBV6-2/TRBV6-3	.	TRBD2	TRBJ2-7
TGTGCCAGCAGTTACTCGCGGGACAGTAGCTACGAGCAGTACTTC	CASSYSRDSSYEQYF	TRBV6-5	.	.	TRBJ2-7
TGTGCCAGCAGTGACTACCCGGGACAACTCACAGATACGCAGTATTTT	CASSDYPGQLTDTQYF	TRBV25-1	.	.	TRBJ2-3
TGTGCCAGCAGACTCTTGACAGGGATCTACAATGAGCAGTTCTTC	CASRLLTGIYNEQFF	TRBV28	.	TRBD1	TRBJ2-1
TGTGCCAGCAGTCAGCAGGGGGTCACTGAAGCTTTCTTT	CASSQQGVTEAFF	TRBV28	.	TRBD1	TRBJ1-1
TGTGCCAGCAGTGAATCCCGGACAGGAAAGGGCATTCAGTACTTC	CASSESRTGKGIQYF	TRBV25-1	.	TRBD1	TRBJ2-4
TGTGCCAGCAGCCCCCGGTGGGGCACAGATACGCAGTATTTT	CASSPRWGTDTQYF	TRBV9	.	.	TRBJ2-3
TGTGCCAGCAGCTTAGTGTCTAGCGGGAGTCTGTACTTC	CASSLVSSGSLYF	TRBV7-2	.	TRBD2	TRBJ2-7
TGTGCCAGCAGCGCGCGGACTAGCGGGGGGGCAAATGAGCAGTTCTTC	CASSARTSGGANEQFF	TRBV11-2	.	TRBD2	TRBJ2-1
TGTGCCAGCAGTTACTATCCCCGAGTAGCAGACGAGCAGTACTTC	CASSYYPRVADEQYF	TRBV6-2/TRBV6-3	.	.	TRBJ2-7
TGTGCCAGCAGACGGGACTCAACACCCACAGATACGCAGTATTTT	CASRRDSTPTDTQYF	TRBV6-5	.	.	TRBJ2-3
TGCGCCAGCAGCCAAGATCGTCAGGGCAGCACAGATACGCAGTATTTT	CASSQDRQGSTDTQYF	TRBV4-3	.	.	TRBJ2-3
TGTGCCAGCACCGGAAACCAGGGGAGCTCCTACAATGAGCAGTTCTTC	CASTGNQGSSYNEQFF	TRBV7-9	.	.	TRBJ2-1
TGTGCCAGCTCACCACCCACCGGGAGCGAGCAGTACTTC	CASSPPTGSEQYF	TRBV18	.	.	TRBJ2-7
TGTGCCAGCAGCCGGGATCACACCCTTAACACTGAAGCTTTCTTT	CASSRDHTLNTEAFF	TRBV7-2	.	.	TRBJ1-1
TGTGCCAGCAGCTTTGGTGGGGGACCGAACTCCTACGAGCAGTACTTC	CASSFGGGPNSYEQYF	TRBV13	.	.	TRBJ2-7
TGCAGTGCTAGTTTGCCGAAAAGCGGACTGTTTTTT	CSASLPKSGLFF	TRBV20-1	.	.	TRBJ1-4
TGCAGTGCTAGTGGGGGACTAGCGGGAGCAGATACGCAGTATTTT	CSASGGLAGADTQYF	TRBV20-1	.	TRBD2	TRBJ2-3
TGTGCCAGCAGTCCCATTGGGGACCTTGAGTATGTCGGCACAGATACGCAGTATTTT	CASSPIGDLEYVGTDTQYF	TRBV27	once	.	TRBJ2-3
TGTGCCAGCAGTTGGAACAGGGAGTCACCCCTCCACTTT	CASSWNRESPLHF	TRBV6-6	.	.	TRBJ1-6
TGCAGTGCTAGTAAGTCCGGGACAAACGAGCAGTACTTC	CSASKSGTNEQYF	TRBV20-1	.	.	TRBJ2-7
TGTGCCAGCAGCTTCGGGGGGGGCACCGGGGAGCTGTTTTTT	CASSFGGGTGELFF	TRBV3-1/TRBV3-2	.	TRBD2	TRBJ2-2
TGTGCCAGCAGTTTGGACAGAAACGAAAAACTGTTTTTT	CASSLDRNEKLFF	TRBV12-3/TRBV12-4	.	.	TRBJ1-4
TGTGCCAGCTCACCACCGGCCCTCCTTAACTATGGCTACACCTTC	CASSPPALLNYGYTF	TRBV18	.	.	TRBJ1-2
TGTGCCAGCAGCCGCCGTGACAGAGGGGTAGGTGAAGCTTTCTTT	CASSRRDRGVGEAFF	TRBV7-8	.	.	TRBJ1-1
TGTGTCACAACGGGGAATGGGGCGAGGGGCTACACCTTC	CVTTGNGARGYTF	TRBV6-5	.	.	TRBJ1-2
TGTGCCAGCAGCATAGGACAGGGGCTCTCCTACGAGCAGTACTTC	CASSIGQGLSYEQYF	TRBV11-2	.	TRBD1	TRBJ2-7
TGCGCCAGCAGCCAAGAAGGGGAGTTAAATAGCAATCAGCCCCAGCATTTT	CASSQEGELNSNQPQHF	TRBV4-1	.	.	TRBJ1-5
TGTGCCAGCAGCGTGACTAGCGGGAGGACATACAATGAGCAGTTCTTC	CASSVTSGRTYNEQFF	TRBV5-4	.	TRBD2	TRBJ2-1
TGCGCCGGCGGCGGTCCTTTCTCCTACGAGCAGTACTTC	CAGGGPFSYEQYF	TRBV2	.	.	TRBJ2-7
TGTGCCAGCAGGATCAATAGCAATCAGCCCCAGCATTTT	CASRINSNQPQHF	TRBV28	.	.	TRBJ1-5
TGTGCCAGCAGCCAATTGTGGGCGCAAAAAGATACGCAGTATTTT	CASSQLWAQKDTQYF	TRBV4-2	.	.	TRBJ2-3
TGTGCCAGCAGTTTATCGCAGGGGCGAAGGGAAAAACTGTTTTTT	CASSLSQGRREKLFF	TRBV27	.	.	TRBJ1-4
TGTGCCAGCAGTCTAGCGGGAGGGCGCACAGATACGCAGTATTTT	CASSLAGGRTDTQYF	TRBV7-2	.	TRBD2	TRBJ2-3
TGTGCCAGCAGCCTTCCCGGAAGGACGAGAGGGGATGAGCAGTTCTTC	CASSLPGRTRGDEQFF	TRBV5-4	.	.	TRBJ2-1
TGTGCCAGCAGTTTAGTCAGGGGGAACAATCAGCCCCAGCATTTT	CASSLVRGNNQPQHF	TRBV28	.	TRBD1	TRBJ1-5
TGTGCCAGCAGCTTAGGACCTGGGACAGATACGCAGTATTTT	CASSLGPGTDTQYF	TRBV11-3	.	.	TRBJ2-3
TGTGCCAGCTCACCGGGACAGGGATATGACTATGGCTACACCTTC	CASSPGQGYDYGYTF	TRBV18	.	TRBD1	TRBJ1-2
TGTGCCAGCACCTCCCAGGGGCAATTTCGTGGCTACACCTTC	CASTSQGQFRGYTF	TRBV7-9	once	.	TRBJ1-2
TGCGCCAGCAGCCAGTGGGACAGGTCAGGCTACGAGCAGTACTTC	CASSQWDRSGYEQYF	TRBV4-3	.	TRBD1	TRBJ2-7
TGTGCCTGGAGTATACTAGCGGGGCAGGGGGAGACCCAGTACTTC	CAWSILAGQGETQYF	TRBV30	once	TRBD2	TRBJ2-5
TGTGCCAGCAGCTTAAACAGGGCTCCTGGAAACACCATATATTTT	CASSLNRAPGNTIYF	TRBV7-3	once	.	TRBJ1-3
TGTGCCAGCAGTTACTCAGGGGGCGGCTACGAGCAGTACTTC	CASSYSGGGYEQYF	TRBV6-5	.	TRBD1	TRBJ2-7
TGTGCCACCAGTGATCACCGGGACAACGGCCGCTACACCTTC	CATSDHRDNGRYTF	TRBV24-1	.	.	TRBJ1-2
TGTGCCAGCAGCCGACAGGGGGCTGGGGAGACCCAGTACTTC	CASSRQGAGETQYF	TRBV9	.	TRBD1	TRBJ2-5
TGTGCCAGCCCCGCTCGAGTGACGGATCCGCATCTGGGAGGCTACACCTTC	CASPARVTDPHLGGYTF	TRBV7-9	.	.	TRBJ1-2
TGTGCCAGCAGCTCATGGACTAGCGGGGGGTACAATGAGCAGTTCTTC	CASSSWTSGGYNEQFF	TRBV7-9	.	TRBD2	TRBJ2-1
TGCGCCAGCAGCCCCACTAGGACGGTTAGATCTGGGGCCAACGTCCTGACTTTC	CASSPTRTVRSGANVLTF	TRBV4-1	.	.	TRBJ2-6
TGTGCCAGCAGCGCCCCTTCACTGGCTCGTTACAACACAGATACGCAGTATTTT	CASSAPSLARYNTDTQYF	TRBV7-2	.	.	TRBJ2-3